The 4 T cell receptor beta chains reported below all come from one sample, sequenced in a study of Tregs in tolerant kidney transplant recipients. Measured with immunoSEQ multiplex PCR; TCRdb has only the in-frame clones, and not every one. The repertoire holds fewer than 20,000 clones, with 82% as singletons. The sample was Tregs from blood. The receptors derive from a human donor in good health.

This clone has only one observation. The chain combines TRBV7-3 with TRBJ2-5; no reliable D call. CDR3 length: 15 residues. V lost 2 bases and J lost 4, with 14 bases in between. CDR1 is SGHTA, CDR2 FQGTGA, per germline. DNA of the CDR3: TGTGCCAGCAGCTTAGGGTTTCAAGGTTCAGAGACCCAGTACTTC. Residues: CASSLGFQGSETQYF.

This clone was recorded once. The chain has TRBV7-9 and TRBJ2-6; 9 bases are shared with TRBD1. CDR3 length: 15 amino acids. Unmatched junction bases numbered 6, after V lost 4 bases and J lost 8 bases. Germline CDR1 SEHNR, CDR2 FQNEAQ (reference sequence). The CDR3 region has the DNA TGTGCCAGCAGCTGGGGACAGGGCCGGTCCAACGTCCTGACTTTC. Its protein is CASSWGQGRSNVLTF.

The V gene is TRBV19, the J gene TRBJ1-2; D remains unclear. Germline loops: CDR1 LNHDA, CDR2 SQIVND (reference sequence). V lost 3 bases and J lost 4, with 9 bases in between. CDR3 length equals 13 residues. The CDR3 loop reads CASSMTPVYGYTF. The CDR3 region has the DNA TGTGCCAGTAGTATGACGCCCGTCTATGGCTACACCTTC. Together with reference TRBV19 and TRBJ1-2, the CDR3 gives the full variable domain: DGGITQSPKYLFRKEGQNVTLSCEQNLNHDAMYWYRQDPGQGLRLIYYSQIVNDFQKGDIAEGYSVSREKKESFPLTVTSAQKNPTAFYLCASSMTPVYGYTFGSGTRLTVV.

The chain is built from TRBV30 and TRBJ2-7; the D gene is possibly TRBD2 (6 bases). Between the trimmed V and J ends, which lost 5 bases and 6 bases, there was a span of 17 bases. Germline assignment: CDR1 GTSNPN and CDR2 SVGIG (reference sequence). The CDR3 extends over 13 amino acids. The CDR3: CAWSGLALIEQYF. As DNA, the CDR3 is TGTGCCTGGTCGGGACTGGCCTTAATCGAGCAGTACTTC.